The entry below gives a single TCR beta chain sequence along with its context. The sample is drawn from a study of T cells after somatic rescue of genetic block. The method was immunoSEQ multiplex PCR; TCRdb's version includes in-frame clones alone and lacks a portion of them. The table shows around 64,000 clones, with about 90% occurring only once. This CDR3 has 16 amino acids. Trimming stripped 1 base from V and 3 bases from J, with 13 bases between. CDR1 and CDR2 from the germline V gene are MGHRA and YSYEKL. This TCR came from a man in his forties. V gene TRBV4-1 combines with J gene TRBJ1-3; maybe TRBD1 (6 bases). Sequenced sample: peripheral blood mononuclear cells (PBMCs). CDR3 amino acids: CASSQGVTRGGNTIYF. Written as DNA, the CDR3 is TGCGCCAGCAGCCAAGGTGTTACCAGGGGTGGAAACACCATATATTTT.